Each of the 15 T cell receptor beta chains below was sequenced from the same sample in a study of T cell responses to AZD1222 COVID-19 vaccine. The protocol was immunoSEQ multiplex PCR, while the TCRdb copy is restricted to in-frame clones and leaves out a portion. The sample carries 140,000 to 150,000 clones, roughly 91% recorded once. The sequenced sample was peripheral blood, obtained on day 0 of AZD1222 vaccination. The receptors stem from an adult in good health.

V and J are TRBV19 and TRBJ1-1; D call uncertain. The CDR3 runs to 15 residues. Looked up from germline, CDR1 is LNHDA and CDR2 is SQIVND (reference sequence). V dropped 3 bases and J dropped 4 bases, with 15 bases sitting between them. The CDR3 loop reads CASSMIMTSGTEAFF. The CDR3 DNA reads as TGTGCCAGTAGTATGATAATGACTTCGGGCACTGAAGCTTTCTTT.

The genes are TRBV7-2 and TRBJ2-1, with a weak D call TRBD2 (5 bases). With 5 bases removed from V and 6 bases from J, the gap between germline ends came to 17 bases. This CDR3 comprises 15 residues. The germline V gene has CDR1 SGHTA and CDR2 FQGNSA. The CDR3, as DNA: TGTGCCAGCAGCCGTCTAGCAGAATACGGCAATGAGCAGTTCTTC. Amino acid sequence: CASSRLAEYGNEQFF.

J is TRBJ2-6 and V is TRBV30, with D possibly TRBD1 on 6 matching bases. The V end lost 3 bases, the J end lost 2 bases, and 8 bases lay between the germline ends. The germline V gene has CDR1 GTSNPN and CDR2 SVGIG (reference sequence). CDR3 length equals 14 residues. CDR3 in DNA: TGTGCCTGGAGCGAGGGGGCTGGGGCCAACGTCCTGACTTTC. Amino acid sequence: CAWSEGAGANVLTF.

The rearrangement joins TRBV15 to TRBJ2-3, with TRBD1 as a possible D gene (6 bases). The ends were cut back, 0 bases at V and 0 bases at J, with 13 bases in the middle. There are 17 residues in the CDR3. Germline V CDR1 and CDR2: LNHNV, YYDKDF (reference sequence). CDR3 sequence reads: CATSREPGTTSTDTQYF. The CDR3 DNA follows: TGTGCCACCAGCAGAGAACCCGGGACAACTAGCACAGATACGCAGTATTTT.

This clone is a singleton in its sample. An end of the junction does not agree with germline; a read error may underlie this. The chain employs TRBV30 and TRBJ2-7; weak D call: TRBD2 (6 bases). The CDR3 has 15 residues. The V gene's germline CDR1 is GTSNPN and CDR2 SVGIG (reference sequence). In DNA form, the CDR3 reads TGTGTCTGGAGTACCCCGGGACTCCCAGGGTACGAGCAGTACTTC. Amino acid sequence: CVWSTPGLPGYEQYF.

The chain employs TRBV19 and TRBJ1-6, with D unclear. The germline gives CDR1 LNHDA, CDR2 SQIVND (reference sequence). The length of the CDR3 is 13 residues. The V and J ends lost 3 bases and 8 bases respectively, with 8 bases between them. The CDR3 sequence: CASSMGGDSPLHF. The CDR3 bases are TGTGCCAGTAGTATGGGCGGGGATTCACCCCTCCACTTT. Based on the CDR3 plus reference TRBV19 and TRBJ1-6, the full variable domain is DGGITQSPKYLFRKEGQNVTLSCEQNLNHDAMYWYRQDPGQGLRLIYYSQIVNDFQKGDIAEGYSVSREKKESFPLTVTSAQKNPTAFYLCASSMGGDSPLHFGNGTRLTVT.

This rearrangement joins TRBV27 to TRBJ2-3; no definite D call. Germline V gives CDR1 MNHEY, CDR2 SMNVEV (reference sequence). CDR3 length: 12 amino acids. V lost 6 bases, J lost 2 bases, and 6 bases lay in between. The CDR3 spells CASSHHTDTQYF. The CDR3, as DNA: TGTGCCAGCAGCCACCACACAGATACGCAGTATTTT.

To note about this clone: Other nucleotide sequences in the sample specify the same CDR3. The rearrangement links TRBV30 to TRBJ1-1, with a weak D call TRBD1 (5 bases). Germline-derived CDR1 and CDR2 are GTSNPN and SVGIG (reference sequence). This CDR3 region has 11 residues. With 5 bases removed from V and 1 base from J, the gap between germline ends came to 5 bases. The CDR3: CAWGGNTEAFF. The CDR3 bases are TGTGCCTGGGGGGGGAACACTGAAGCTTTCTTT.

V and J are TRBV19 and TRBJ1-5, with TRBD1 identical over 8 bases. This CDR3 comprises 14 residues. CDR1 and CDR2 (germline): LNHDA, SQIVND (reference sequence). J was trimmed by 7 bases and V by 6 bases; bases with no gene match: 8. The CDR3 is CASSIGTGVQPQHF. The DNA for the CDR3 is TGTGCCAGTAGCATCGGGACAGGAGTACAGCCCCAGCATTTT.

The chain carries TRBV19 and TRBJ2-3; 8 positions agree with TRBD2. The germline V gene has CDR1 LNHDA and CDR2 SQIVND (reference sequence). The CDR3 is made up of 16 amino acids. Unmatched junction bases numbered 10, after V lost 5 bases and J lost 3 bases. This CDR3 is CASSVKLAAATDTQYF. Written as DNA, the CDR3 is TGTGCCAGTAGTGTCAAACTAGCGGCGGCGACAGATACGCAGTATTTT.

This clone came up once. The rearrangement uses TRBV28 and TRBJ2-3; no reliable D call. CDR3 length equals 15 residues. Germline V gene sequence: CDR1 MDHEN, CDR2 SYDVKM. Trimming removed 5 bases at V and 0 bases at J, with 12 bases between. In nucleotides, the CDR3 is TGTGCCAGCAGTATAGCAGCCCCTAGCACAGATACGCAGTATTTT. This translates into CASSIAAPSTDTQYF.

The chain joins TRBV3-1 (or the pseudogene TRBV3-2) to TRBJ1-4, with D tentatively TRBD1 (5 bases). CDR1 is LGHDT and CDR2 is YNNKEL in the germline V gene (reference sequence). V was cut by 2 bases and J by 5 bases, with 12 bases left in between. The CDR3 contains 15 residues. CDR3 DNA: TGTGCCAGCAGCCAACGACAGCCTAAAAATGAAAAACTGTTTTTT. This sequence encodes CASSQRQPKNEKLFF.

The V gene is TRBV29-1, the J gene TRBJ1-2; unclear D gene. With 4 bases removed from V and 4 bases from J, the gap between germline ends came to 7 bases. Germline assignment: CDR1 SQVTM and CDR2 ANQGSEA. This CDR3 comprises 11 residues. DNA of the CDR3: TGCAGCGTTGGACGGATCTATGGCTACACCTTC. As protein: CSVGRIYGYTF.

The genes are TRBV4-1 and TRBJ1-1; D is possibly TRBD1 (5 bases). The V end lost 3 bases, the J end lost 4 bases, and 9 bases lay between the germline ends. This CDR3 is 13 amino acids long. Germline lookup yields CDR1 MGHRA and CDR2 YSYEKL. The CDR3: CASSQTTVTEAFF. The CDR3 bases are TGCGCCAGCAGCCAGACGACAGTCACTGAAGCTTTCTTT.

The rearrangement joins TRBV27 to TRBJ1-2; weak D call: TRBD1 (5 bases). V gave up 6 bases and J gave up 8 bases, with 13 bases separating them. The CDR3 is 12 amino acids. Germline lookup yields CDR1 MNHEY and CDR2 SMNVEV (reference sequence). The chain's CDR3 is CASRGDQPGYTF. CDR3 nucleotide sequence: TGTGCCAGCAGGGGGGATCAGCCAGGCTACACCTTC.